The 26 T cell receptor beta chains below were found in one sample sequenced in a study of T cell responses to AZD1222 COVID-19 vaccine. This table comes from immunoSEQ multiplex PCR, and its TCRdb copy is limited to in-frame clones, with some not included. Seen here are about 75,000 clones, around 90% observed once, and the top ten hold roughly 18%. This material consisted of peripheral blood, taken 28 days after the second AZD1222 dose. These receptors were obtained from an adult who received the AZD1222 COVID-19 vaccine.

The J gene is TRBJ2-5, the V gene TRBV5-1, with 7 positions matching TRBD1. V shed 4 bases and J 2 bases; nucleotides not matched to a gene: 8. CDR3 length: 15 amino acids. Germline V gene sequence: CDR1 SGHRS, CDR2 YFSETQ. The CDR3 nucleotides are TGCGCCAGCAGCGGGATGGGACAGCTTCAAGAGACCCAGTACTTC. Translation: CASSGMGQLQETQYF.

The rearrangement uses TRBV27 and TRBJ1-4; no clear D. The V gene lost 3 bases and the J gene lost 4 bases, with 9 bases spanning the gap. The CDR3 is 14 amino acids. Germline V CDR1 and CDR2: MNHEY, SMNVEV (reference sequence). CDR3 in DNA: TGTGCCAGCAGTTTGAGGTCGGGTAATGAAAAACTGTTTTTT. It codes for CASSLRSGNEKLFF.

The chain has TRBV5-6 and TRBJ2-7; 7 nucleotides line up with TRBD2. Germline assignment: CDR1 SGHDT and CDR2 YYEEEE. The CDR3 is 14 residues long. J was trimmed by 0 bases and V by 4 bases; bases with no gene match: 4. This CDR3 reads CASSTGGNSYEQYF. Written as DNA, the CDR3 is TGTGCCAGCAGCACCGGGGGGAACTCCTACGAGCAGTACTTC.

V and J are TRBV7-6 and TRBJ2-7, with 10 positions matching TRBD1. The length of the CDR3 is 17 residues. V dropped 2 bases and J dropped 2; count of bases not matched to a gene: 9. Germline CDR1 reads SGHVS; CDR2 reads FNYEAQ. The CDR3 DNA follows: TGTGCCAGCAGCTTAACGGGACAGGGGTTTGGGGCCTACGAGCAGTACTTC. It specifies CASSLTGQGFGAYEQYF.

The CDR3 protein is CASSYSVGGDTEAFF. CDR3 bases: TGTGCCAGCAGTTACTCGGTGGGTGGGGACACTGAAGCTTTCTTT. The chain uses TRBV6-5 and TRBJ1-1; D gene unclear. The V gene lost 0 bases and the J gene lost 3 bases, with 11 bases spanning the gap. CDR1 is MNHEY and CDR2 is SVGAGI in the germline V gene. The CDR3 is 15 residues long.

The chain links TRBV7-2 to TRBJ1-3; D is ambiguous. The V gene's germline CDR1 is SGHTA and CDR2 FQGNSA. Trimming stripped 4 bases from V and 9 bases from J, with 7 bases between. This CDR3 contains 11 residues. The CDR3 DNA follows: TGTGCCAGCAGCTCGTGGGGCACCATATATTTT. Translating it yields CASSSWGTIYF.

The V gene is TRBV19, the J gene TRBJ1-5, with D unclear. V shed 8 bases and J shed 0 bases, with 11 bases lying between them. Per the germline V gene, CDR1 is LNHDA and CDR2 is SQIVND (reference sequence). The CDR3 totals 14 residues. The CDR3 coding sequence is TGTGCCAGTGCTGCGGGATTTAGCAATCAGCCCCAGCATTTT. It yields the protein CASAAGFSNQPQHF.

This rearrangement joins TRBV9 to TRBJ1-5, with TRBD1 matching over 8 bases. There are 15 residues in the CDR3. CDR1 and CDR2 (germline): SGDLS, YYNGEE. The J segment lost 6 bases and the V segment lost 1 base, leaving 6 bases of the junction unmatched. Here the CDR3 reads CASSVTGQGLQPQHF. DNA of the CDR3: TGTGCCAGCAGCGTAACCGGACAGGGCCTTCAGCCCCAGCATTTT.

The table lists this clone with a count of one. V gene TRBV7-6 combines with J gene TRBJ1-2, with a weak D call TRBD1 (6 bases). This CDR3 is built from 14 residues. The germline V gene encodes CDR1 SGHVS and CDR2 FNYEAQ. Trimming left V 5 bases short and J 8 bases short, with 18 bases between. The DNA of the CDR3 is TGTGCCAGCAGCCCGAGGGCGGGGGCTGGCGGCTACACCTTC. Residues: CASSPRAGAGGYTF.

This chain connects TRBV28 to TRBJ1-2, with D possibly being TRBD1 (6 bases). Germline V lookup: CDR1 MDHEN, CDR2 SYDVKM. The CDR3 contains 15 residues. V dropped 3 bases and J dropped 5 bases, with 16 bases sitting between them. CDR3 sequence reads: CASSLTGANRYGYTF. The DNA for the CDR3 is TGTGCCAGCAGTTTGACGGGGGCAAATCGTTATGGCTACACCTTC.

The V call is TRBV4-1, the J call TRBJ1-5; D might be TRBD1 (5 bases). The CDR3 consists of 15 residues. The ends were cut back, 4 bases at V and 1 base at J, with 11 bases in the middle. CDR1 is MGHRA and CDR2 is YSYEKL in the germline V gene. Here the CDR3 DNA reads TGCGCCAGCAGCCTACAGGTCGGGAGCAATCAGCCCCAGCATTTT. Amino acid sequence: CASSLQVGSNQPQHF.

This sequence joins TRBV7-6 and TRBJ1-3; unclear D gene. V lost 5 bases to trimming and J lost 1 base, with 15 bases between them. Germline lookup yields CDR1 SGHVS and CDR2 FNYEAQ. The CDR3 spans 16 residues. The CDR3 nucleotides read TGTGCCAGCAGCCAATACTCGCTTGGTTCTGGAAACACCATATATTTT. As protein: CASSQYSLGSGNTIYF.

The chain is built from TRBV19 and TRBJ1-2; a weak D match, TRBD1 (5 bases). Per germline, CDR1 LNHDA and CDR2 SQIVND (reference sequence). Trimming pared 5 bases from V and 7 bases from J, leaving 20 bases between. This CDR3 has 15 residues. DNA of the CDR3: TGTGCCAGTAGTTGGGGTACCGGGACTCCCGGTGGCTACACCTTC. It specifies CASSWGTGTPGGYTF. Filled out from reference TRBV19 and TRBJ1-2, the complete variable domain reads DGGITQSPKYLFRKEGQNVTLSCEQNLNHDAMYWYRQDPGQGLRLIYYSQIVNDFQKGDIAEGYSVSREKKESFPLTVTSAQKNPTAFYLCASSWGTGTPGGYTFGSGTRLTVV.

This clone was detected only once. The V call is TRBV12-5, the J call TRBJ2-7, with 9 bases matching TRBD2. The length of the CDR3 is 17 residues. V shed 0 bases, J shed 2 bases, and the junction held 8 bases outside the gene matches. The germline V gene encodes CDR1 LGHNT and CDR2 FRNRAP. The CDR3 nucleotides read TGTGCTAGTGGTTTGGTACGAATAGCGGGGGATACCTACGAGCAGTACTTC. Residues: CASGLVRIAGDTYEQYF. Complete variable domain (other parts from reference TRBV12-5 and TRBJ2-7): DARVTQTPRHKVTEMGQEVTMRCQPILGHNTVFWYRQTMMQGLELLAYFRNRAPLDDSGMPKDRFSAEMPDATLATLKIQPSEPRDSAVYFCASGLVRIAGDTYEQYFGPGTRLTVT.

CDR3 residues: CASRSSGHEETQYF. CDR3 nucleotides: TGTGCCAGCAGATCCAGCGGGCACGAGGAGACCCAGTACTTC. This chain joins TRBV6-6 and TRBJ2-5; D is perhaps TRBD2 (6 bases). V lost 6 bases and J 5 bases, leaving 16 bases between the germline ends. The germline gives CDR1 MNHNY, CDR2 SVGAGI (reference sequence). The CDR3 is 14 amino acids.

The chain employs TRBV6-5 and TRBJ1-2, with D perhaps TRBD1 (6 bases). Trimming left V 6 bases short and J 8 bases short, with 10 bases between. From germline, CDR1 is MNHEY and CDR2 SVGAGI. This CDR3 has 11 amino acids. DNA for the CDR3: TGTGCCAGCAGAAAGGGGGGAGGCTACACCTTC. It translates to CASRKGGGYTF.

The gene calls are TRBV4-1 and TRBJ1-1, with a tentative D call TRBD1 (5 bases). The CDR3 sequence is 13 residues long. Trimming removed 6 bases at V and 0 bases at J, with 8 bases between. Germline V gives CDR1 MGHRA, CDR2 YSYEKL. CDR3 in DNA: TGCGCCAGCAGAGGGACTATGAACACTGAAGCTTTCTTT. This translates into CASRGTMNTEAFF.

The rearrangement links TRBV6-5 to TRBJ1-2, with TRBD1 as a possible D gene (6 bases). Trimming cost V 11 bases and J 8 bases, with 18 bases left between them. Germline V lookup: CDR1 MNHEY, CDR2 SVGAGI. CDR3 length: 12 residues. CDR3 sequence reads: CAAQGQGLGYTF. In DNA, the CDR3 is TGTGCCGCCCAAGGCCAGGGGCTCGGCTACACCTTC.

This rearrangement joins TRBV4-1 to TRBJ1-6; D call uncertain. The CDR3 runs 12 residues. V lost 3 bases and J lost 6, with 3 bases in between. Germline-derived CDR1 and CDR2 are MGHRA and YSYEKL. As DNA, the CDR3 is TGCGCCAGCAGCCATGGTAATTCACCCCTCCACTTT. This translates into CASSHGNSPLHF.

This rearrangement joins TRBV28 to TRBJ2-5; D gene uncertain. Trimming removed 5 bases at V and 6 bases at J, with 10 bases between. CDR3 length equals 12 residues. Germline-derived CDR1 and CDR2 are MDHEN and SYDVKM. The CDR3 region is CASSPTRKTQYF. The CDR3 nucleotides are TGTGCCAGCAGTCCTACCCGGAAGACCCAGTACTTC. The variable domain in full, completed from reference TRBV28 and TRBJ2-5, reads DVKVTQSSRYLVKRTGEKVFLECVQDMDHENMFWYRQDPGLGLRLIYFSYDVKMKEKGDIPEGYSVSREKKERFSLILESASTNQTSMYLCASSPTRKTQYFGPGTRLLVL.

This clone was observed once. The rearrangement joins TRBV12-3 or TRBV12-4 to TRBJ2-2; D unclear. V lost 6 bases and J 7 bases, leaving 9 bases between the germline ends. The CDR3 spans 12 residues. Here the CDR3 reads CASRGKGGELFF. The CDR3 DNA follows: TGTGCCAGCAGGGGGAAAGGCGGGGAGCTGTTTTTT.

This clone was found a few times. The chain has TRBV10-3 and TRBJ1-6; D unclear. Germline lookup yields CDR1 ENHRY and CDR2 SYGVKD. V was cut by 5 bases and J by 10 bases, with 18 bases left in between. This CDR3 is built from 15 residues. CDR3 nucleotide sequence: TGTGCCATCAGTTCTACTAGAGACGGGAACTCACCCCTCCACTTT. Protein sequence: CAISSTRDGNSPLHF.

The DNA for the CDR3 is TGTGCCAGCAGCCCCGACAGGACGAACACTGAAGCTTTCTTT. This encodes CASSPDRTNTEAFF. The chain has TRBV21-1 and TRBJ1-1; TRBD1, the table's D call, lacks a check against the DNA. TRBV21-1 is a pseudogene locus. CDR3 length equals 14 residues.

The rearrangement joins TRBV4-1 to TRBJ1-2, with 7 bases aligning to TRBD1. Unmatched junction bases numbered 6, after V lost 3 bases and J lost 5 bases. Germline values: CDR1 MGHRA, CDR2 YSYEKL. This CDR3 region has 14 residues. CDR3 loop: CASSQITGVYGYTF. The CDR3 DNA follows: TGCGCCAGCAGCCAGATCACAGGGGTATATGGCTACACCTTC.

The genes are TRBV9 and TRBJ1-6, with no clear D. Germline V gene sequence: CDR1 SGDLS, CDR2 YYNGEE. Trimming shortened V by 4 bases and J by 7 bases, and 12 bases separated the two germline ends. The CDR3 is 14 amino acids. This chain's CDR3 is CASSSGRENSPLHF. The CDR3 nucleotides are TGTGCCAGCAGCTCCGGACGGGAGAATTCACCCCTCCACTTT.

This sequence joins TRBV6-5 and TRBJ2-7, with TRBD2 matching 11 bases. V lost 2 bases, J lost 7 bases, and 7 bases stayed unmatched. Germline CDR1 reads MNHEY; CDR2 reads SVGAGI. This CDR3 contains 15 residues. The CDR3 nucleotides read TGTGCCAGCAGTTACGTGGCTAGCGGGGGGCGGGAGCAGTACTTC. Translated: CASSYVASGGREQYF.